This T cell receptor beta chain was recovered during a study of CD8 T cells in Susac syndrome. It was healthy donors who served as the controls, matched for age and sex. The RNA input was about 0.5 to 1 ug, and it was reverse transcribed with random hexamers. TCRdb used MiXCR to reprocess the immunoSEQ multiplex PCR reads, holding one entry per CDR3 protein. Here the sample spans 150,000 to 200,000 distinct CDR3 sequences, approximately 94% being singletons. The CDR3 covers 18 residues. Trimming cost V 3 bases and J 0 bases; bases outside gene matches: 14. Germline CDR1 is DFQATT and CDR2 is SNEGSKA (reference sequence).

The chain is built from TRBV20-1 and TRBJ2-3; 8 bases are a match to TRBD1. This TCR was recovered from a human donor in good health. The sample was CD4+ T cells from PBMCs. The CDR3 region is CSARGGQGITSSTDTQYF. DNA of the CDR3: TGCAGTGCTAGGGGTGGACAGGGTATTACCTCTAGCACAGATACGCAGTATTTT.